In this sample, the clone carrying this T cell receptor beta chain turned up once. CDR1 is KGHSH, CDR2 LQKENI, per germline. Trimming at V came to 3 bases and at J to 8 bases, leaving 5 bases not matched to a gene. This CDR3 has 13 residues. One entry per CDR3 protein results from TCRdb running MiXCR on the RT-PCR reads. The data show 650,000 to 800,000 distinct CDR3 sequences, with 12% to 15% seen just once and around 3.3% held by the top ten. This clonotype was sampled from a female donor in good health, serving as a healthy control. What was sequenced was memory CD4+ T cells from blood. This rearrangement joins TRBV18 to TRBJ1-2; 8 bases agree with TRBD1. CDR3 nucleotides: TGTGCCAGCTCACCGGGACAGGCTACCGGCTACACCTTC. This translates into CASSPGQATGYTF.